This entry lists 27 T cell receptor beta chains sequenced from one sample in a study of shared clonotypes between healthy human individuals. Data came from immunoSEQ multiplex PCR; TCRdb stores just in-frame clones and leaves some out. Here the sample spans around 1.4 million clones, approximately 98.5% being singletons. The sequencing input was naive CD4+ T cells sorted from blood. The subset: CD45RA+ positively selected. The source of these receptors is a man aged 30 to 45 in good health.

The CDR3 nucleotides read TGCGCCAGCAATGACGGCGTTAACTCCTACGAGCAGTACTTC. This translates into CASNDGVNSYEQYF. V gene TRBV5-1 combines with J gene TRBJ2-7; D gene unclear. Trimming left V 6 bases short and J 0 bases short, with 13 bases between. Germline V gene data show CDR1 as SGHRS and CDR2 as YFSETQ. This CDR3 is built from 14 residues.

This chain joins TRBV29-1 and TRBJ2-1, with 8 bases fitting TRBD2. The CDR3 is 15 residues long. Germline V gene data show CDR1 as SQVTM and CDR2 as ANQGSEA. After removal of 2 bases from V and 0 bases from J, the junction contained 3 bases not matched to a gene. The CDR3 DNA reads as TGCAGCGTTGAATATGCGGGAGGCTCCTACAATGAGCAGTTCTTC. Protein product: CSVEYAGGSYNEQFF.

The chain is built from TRBV2 and TRBJ2-1; perhaps TRBD1 as D (5 bases). Looked up from germline, CDR1 is SNHLY and CDR2 is FYNNEI. Trimming stripped 8 bases from V and 5 bases from J, with 13 bases between. The CDR3 is made up of 13 amino acids. CDR3 nucleotide sequence: TGTGCCAGCTCCCCAGGGTGGCACAATGAGCAGTTCTTC. Translating gives CASSPGWHNEQFF.

The chain uses TRBV7-2 and TRBJ2-3; 8 bases match TRBD2. V gave up 1 base and J gave up 4 bases; unmatched junction bases: 4. Germline V CDR1 and CDR2: SGHTA, FQGNSA. The CDR3 has 15 residues. CDR3 amino acids: CASSLGLAKPDTQYF. The DNA of the CDR3 is TGTGCCAGCAGCTTAGGACTAGCGAAACCAGATACGCAGTATTTT.

This chain links TRBV5-1 with TRBJ2-3; D remains unclear. The length of the CDR3 is 15 residues. V was shortened by 0 bases and J by 4 bases, with 12 bases between the two germline ends. Per the germline V gene, CDR1 is SGHRS and CDR2 is YFSETQ. The chain's CDR3 is CASSLGEKPADTQYF. The CDR3 bases are TGCGCCAGCAGCTTGGGTGAGAAGCCCGCAGATACGCAGTATTTT.

Details on this clone: Other DNA sequences in this specimen translate into the identical CDR3. The chain couples TRBV5-1 to TRBJ2-2; 9 bases line up with TRBD1. V gave up 2 bases and J gave up 3 bases; unmatched junction bases: 2. Looked up from germline, CDR1 is SGHRS and CDR2 is YFSETQ. The length of the CDR3 is 15 residues. For the CDR3, the DNA is TGCGCCAGCAGCTTTAGGACAGGGGACACCGGGGAGCTGTTTTTT. This translates into CASSFRTGDTGELFF.

The genes are TRBV5-4 and TRBJ1-2; no firm D call. This CDR3 region has 13 residues. Deletions cut 1 base from V and 8 bases from J, with 12 bases between. CDR1 and CDR2 (germline): SGHNT, YYREEE (reference sequence). In DNA, the CDR3 is TGTGCCAGCAGCTTGTTTCGGGAAAAGGGCTACACCTTC. Protein product: CASSLFREKGYTF.

V gene TRBV27 combines with J gene TRBJ1-1, with 8 bases fitting TRBD1. CDR1 MNHEY and CDR2 SMNVEV come from the germline V gene (reference sequence). V lost 5 bases, J lost 3 bases, and 2 bases stayed unmatched. This CDR3 has 13 residues. The CDR3 sequence: CASSLDRDTEAFF. CDR3 coding DNA: TGTGCCAGCAGTCTGGACAGGGACACTGAAGCTTTCTTT.

The chain joins TRBV2 to TRBJ2-6; no firm D call. The CDR3 is made up of 15 amino acids. Germline-derived CDR1 and CDR2 are SNHLY and FYNNEI. Trimming cost V 4 bases and J 0 bases, with 7 bases left between them. CDR3 region: CASSGAHSGANVLTF. CDR3 bases: TGTGCCAGCAGTGGGGCCCACTCTGGGGCCAACGTCCTGACTTTC.

This chain links TRBV6-6 with TRBJ2-7; either TRBD1 or TRBD2 may fit D (5 bases each). CDR3 length: 11 residues. V gave up 2 bases and J gave up 7 bases, with 6 bases separating them. The germline V gene encodes CDR1 MNHNY and CDR2 SVGAGI (reference sequence). CDR3 amino acids: CASSYEGEQYF. CDR3 in DNA: TGTGCCAGCAGTTACGAGGGGGAGCAGTACTTC.

To note about this clone: This specimen includes other DNA sequences encoding the same CDR3. The chain links TRBV18 to TRBJ2-7, with 11 bases identical to TRBD1. Germline CDR1 and CDR2: KGHSH and LQKENI. V lost 6 bases and J lost 4; bases outside the gene matches: 2. CDR3 length: 13 residues. This CDR3 is CASSGTGGYEQYF. The CDR3, as DNA: TGTGCCAGCTCGGGGACAGGGGGTTACGAGCAGTACTTC.

The chain recombines TRBV6-5 with TRBJ1-4; 9 bases are a match to TRBD1. With V trimmed by 2 bases and J by 8 bases, 9 bases remained unmatched. CDR3 length: 16 amino acids. Germline assignment: CDR1 MNHEY and CDR2 SVGAGI. The CDR3: CASSYKRGQGGEKLFF. The CDR3 DNA reads as TGTGCCAGCAGTTACAAAAGGGGACAGGGCGGCGAAAAACTGTTTTTT.

This chain links TRBV6-1 with TRBJ2-2; 7 bases match TRBD1. V lost 4 bases to trimming and J lost 4 bases; unmatched junction nucleotides: 6. Germline V gives CDR1 MNHNS, CDR2 SASEGT. This CDR3 contains 15 residues. As DNA, the CDR3 is TGTGCCAGCAGTGGTTTGACAGGGCCCACCGGGGAGCTGTTTTTT. It is translated as CASSGLTGPTGELFF.

In this sample, this clone turned up once. The chain has TRBV7-8 and TRBJ2-5; 9 bases are shared with TRBD1. The CDR3 totals 15 residues. V dropped 5 bases and J dropped 3; count of bases not matched to a gene: 7. Germline values: CDR1 SGHVS, CDR2 FQNEAQ. CDR3 DNA sequence: TGTGCCAGCAGCCCCATGACAGGGGGGGAAGAGACCCAGTACTTC. Translated, it gives CASSPMTGGEETQYF.

The chain employs TRBV5-1 and TRBJ1-2; a possible D gene is TRBD1 (5 bases). The CDR3 consists of 19 residues. With 4 bases removed from V and 3 bases from J, the gap between germline ends came to 28 bases. Germline V CDR1 and CDR2: SGHRS, YFSETQ. Here the CDR3 DNA reads TGCGCCAGCAGCGAGCAAGGACACCAATGGGCAGCACTATACTATGGCTACACCTTC. Its protein is CASSEQGHQWAALYYGYTF.

The V gene is TRBV2, the J gene TRBJ1-2; the D is unclear. CDR3 length equals 15 residues. The germline V gene encodes CDR1 SNHLY and CDR2 FYNNEI. The germline V and J ends were trimmed by 7 bases and 7 bases, with 22 bases remaining between them. CDR3 nucleotides: TGTGCCAGCACCAAGGACCCCCCCGGGGTCGGTGGCTACACCTTC. Translating it yields CASTKDPPGVGGYTF.

The chain joins TRBV5-4 to TRBJ2-3; 7 bases agree with TRBD2. Trimming at V came to 3 bases and at J to 0 bases, leaving 7 bases not matched to a gene. The CDR3 extends over 16 amino acids. Germline V lookup: CDR1 SGHNT, CDR2 YYREEE (reference sequence). CDR3 bases: TGTGCCAGCAGCTCACAACTAGCGACCAGCACAGATACGCAGTATTTT. This codes for CASSSQLATSTDTQYF.

The rearrangement joins TRBV7-9 to TRBJ2-6, with D maybe TRBD1 (7 bases). In germline, CDR1 is SEHNR, CDR2 FQNEAQ (reference sequence). CDR3 size: 18 residues. Trimming took off 5 bases at V and 0 bases at J, with 17 bases between the two ends. The CDR3: CASSPPPGGSSGANVLTF. The DNA of the CDR3 is TGTGCCAGCAGCCCTCCCCCAGGGGGGAGCTCTGGGGCCAACGTCCTGACTTTC.

V is TRBV4-1 and J is TRBJ1-5, with 7 nucleotides matching TRBD1. Germline loops: CDR1 MGHRA, CDR2 YSYEKL. This CDR3 spans 17 amino acids. J gave up 0 bases and V 1 base, and 6 bases lay outside the gene matches. The CDR3 bases are TGCGCCAGCAGCCAAGTAGGGGGGACAGTTAGCAATCAGCCCCAGCATTTT. Translated, it gives CASSQVGGTVSNQPQHF.

The chain links TRBV9 to TRBJ2-3, with 9 positions matching TRBD1. The V segment lost 0 bases and the J segment 1 base; nucleotides outside the gene matches: 9. This CDR3 has 18 amino acids. The germline V gene encodes CDR1 SGDLS and CDR2 YYNGEE. Here the CDR3 reads CASSVDPGTGLGTDTQYF. Written as DNA, the CDR3 is TGTGCCAGCAGCGTAGACCCCGGGACAGGGTTAGGCACAGATACGCAGTATTTT.

The chain joins TRBV9 to TRBJ2-1, with D hard to call. CDR1 and CDR2 (germline): SGDLS, YYNGEE. The CDR3 sequence is 13 residues long. Trimming took off 0 bases at V and 8 bases at J, with 9 bases between the two ends. CDR3 bases: TGTGCCAGCAGCGTAGGAGTCTGGGATGAGCAGTTCTTC. This encodes CASSVGVWDEQFF.

The chain employs TRBV19 and TRBJ2-3; D is tentatively TRBD1 or TRBD2 (6 bases each). Trimming left V 8 bases short and J 4 bases short, with 13 bases between. There are 13 residues in the CDR3. The V gene's germline CDR1 is LNHDA and CDR2 SQIVND (reference sequence). The CDR3 DNA is TGTGCCAGTCATGGGGGGCTGGCAGATACGCAGTATTTT. Protein sequence: CASHGGLADTQYF.

Regarding this clone: In the same sample, other DNA sequences code for this CDR3. The V call is TRBV19, the J call TRBJ1-5, with TRBD1 as a possible D gene (5 bases). Between the trimmed V and J ends, which lost 3 bases and 5 bases, there was a span of 8 bases. Germline CDR1 LNHDA, CDR2 SQIVND (reference sequence). This CDR3 region has 13 residues. CDR3 sequence reads: CASSMGGDQPQHF. CDR3 DNA sequence: TGTGCCAGTAGTATGGGGGGGGATCAGCCCCAGCATTTT.

V and J are TRBV28 and TRBJ1-5; a possible D gene is TRBD1 (5 bases). Germline V lookup: CDR1 MDHEN, CDR2 SYDVKM. The CDR3 has 15 residues. Trimming took off 1 base at V and 3 bases at J, with 10 bases between the two ends. The CDR3 DNA sequence: TGTGCCAGCAGTTTATTAACAGGCCACAATCAGCCCCAGCATTTT. Translated: CASSLLTGHNQPQHF.

The sample holds one count of this clone. This rearrangement joins TRBV9 to TRBJ2-2, with unresolved D. Germline V gene sequence: CDR1 SGDLS, CDR2 YYNGEE. Trimming took 2 bases from V and 0 from J, leaving 5 bases between them. This CDR3 contains 14 residues. As DNA, the CDR3 is TGTGCCAGCAGCGTGAATACGAACACCGGGGAGCTGTTTTTT. Encoded protein: CASSVNTNTGELFF.

This chain links TRBV28 with TRBJ1-2; TRBD1 matches at 9 bases. Germline V gene sequence: CDR1 MDHEN, CDR2 SYDVKM. CDR3 length equals 15 residues. Losses at the gene ends were 6 bases for V and 5 bases for J; bases not matched to a gene: 10. Written as DNA, the CDR3 is TGTGCCAGCAGCATTATTACAGGGGGCGGGTATGGCTACACCTTC. Protein sequence: CASSIITGGGYGYTF.

The chain employs TRBV18 and TRBJ1-1, with 9 nucleotides matching TRBD1. The germline V gene encodes CDR1 KGHSH and CDR2 LQKENI. V dropped 3 bases and J dropped 4; count of bases not matched to a gene: 3. This CDR3 contains 14 residues. CDR3 residues: CASSPLGQGTEAFF. The CDR3 nucleotides are TGTGCCAGCTCACCTCTGGGACAGGGCACTGAAGCTTTCTTT.